Below are 17 T cell receptor beta chains sequenced from a single sample in a study of chemoradiotherapy in HPV16-positive cancers. Sequencing was performed with immunoSEQ multiplex PCR; in TCRdb, only in-frame clones are kept and a portion is missing. The sample holds about 53,000 clones, 90% seen once. The sample was blood, taken from a patient who underwent chemoradiotherapy. Every receptor here comes from a human donor with HPV-associated anogenital cancer.

DNA of the CDR3: TGTGCCAGTAGTATAGACAGGCTCGCCGGGGAGCTGTTTTTT. Protein: CASSIDRLAGELFF. The V call is TRBV19, the J call TRBJ2-2; unclear D gene. The V end lost 0 bases, the J end lost 6 bases, and 8 bases lay between the germline ends. CDR3 length equals 14 residues. Germline V gene data show CDR1 as LNHDA and CDR2 as SQIVND (reference sequence). The full variable domain, rest sourced from reference TRBV19 and TRBJ2-2, is DGGITQSPKYLFRKEGQNVTLSCEQNLNHDAMYWYRQDPGQGLRLIYYSQIVNDFQKGDIAEGYSVSREKKESFPLTVTSAQKNPTAFYLCASSIDRLAGELFFGEGSRLTVL.

The V call is TRBV6-5, the J call TRBJ1-5; D is unresolved. Looked up from germline, CDR1 is MNHEY and CDR2 is SVGAGI. The CDR3 contains 13 residues. The DNA of the CDR3 is TGTGTGACGGCCATTTATAGCAATCAGCCCCAGCATTTT. It encodes CVTAIYSNQPQHF.

DNA for the CDR3: TGCGCCAGCAGCGCTACCGGGACCCCCAACACTGAAGCTTTCTTT. Protein sequence: CASSATGTPNTEAFF. The chain carries TRBV5-1 and TRBJ1-1; D perhaps matches TRBD1 (5 bases). Per the germline V gene, CDR1 is SGHRS and CDR2 is YFSETQ. V lost 4 bases to trimming and J lost 2 bases, with 15 bases between them. CDR3 length equals 15 residues.

The chain couples TRBV30 to TRBJ2-3, with TRBD1 as a possible D gene (6 bases). The CDR3 contains 15 residues. Trimming left V 4 bases short and J 2 bases short, with 16 bases between. Germline V gives CDR1 GTSNPN, CDR2 SVGIG (reference sequence). The CDR3 DNA follows: TGTGCCTGGACGAAACTTGACAGGATCACAGATACGCAGTATTTT. Encoded protein: CAWTKLDRITDTQYF.

The chain links TRBV5-1 to TRBJ2-7, with D perhaps being TRBD1 or TRBD2 (6 bases each). Germline V gene data show CDR1 as SGHRS and CDR2 as YFSETQ. This CDR3 comprises 13 residues. V lost 6 bases and J 6 bases, leaving 16 bases between the germline ends. The CDR3 reads CASTTGDIGEQYF. Written as DNA, the CDR3 is TGCGCCAGCACGACGGGGGACATAGGCGAGCAGTACTTC.

The V call is TRBV2, the J call TRBJ2-7, with 9 bases fitting TRBD2. This CDR3 has 15 residues. V was pared by 4 bases and J by 2 bases, with 6 bases of the junction left unmatched. From germline, CDR1 is SNHLY and CDR2 FYNNEI. CDR3 DNA sequence: TGTGCCAGCAGTGTGGGAGCGGGAGGAACCTACGAGCAGTACTTC. Encoded protein: CASSVGAGGTYEQYF.

The chain combines TRBV4-1 with TRBJ2-4, with 15 positions matching TRBD2. The germline V gene encodes CDR1 MGHRA and CDR2 YSYEKL. The CDR3 is 18 residues long. The J segment lost 1 base and the V segment lost 5 bases, leaving 6 bases of the junction unmatched. The CDR3 loop is CASSSGLAGGPAKNIQYF. The CDR3 coding sequence is TGCGCCAGCAGCTCAGGACTAGCGGGAGGGCCTGCCAAAAACATTCAGTACTTC.

This chain uses TRBV4-3 with TRBJ2-5, with D perhaps TRBD1 (5 bases). CDR1 LGHNA and CDR2 YSLEER come from the germline V gene. V was trimmed by 0 bases and J by 6 bases, leaving 17 bases between them. This CDR3 is 16 amino acids long. CDR3 protein: CASSQDRQLQGQTQYF. CDR3 DNA sequence: TGCGCCAGCAGCCAAGACCGACAGCTACAAGGGCAGACCCAGTACTTC.

This sequence joins TRBV9 and TRBJ2-3; the match to TRBD2 covers 8 bases. Trimming removed 0 bases from V and 2 bases from J; junction bases left unmatched: 5. The CDR3 is 16 residues long. In germline, CDR1 is SGDLS, CDR2 YYNGEE. This chain's CDR3 is CASSVEGLGFTDTQYF. DNA of the CDR3: TGTGCCAGCAGCGTAGAGGGACTAGGGTTCACAGATACGCAGTATTTT.

J is TRBJ1-2 and V is TRBV6-5; a possible D gene is TRBD1 (5 bases). CDR1 and CDR2 from the germline V gene are MNHEY and SVGAGI. Trimming cost V 5 bases and J 4 bases, with 14 bases left between them. The CDR3 extends over 14 amino acids. The CDR3 region has the DNA TGTGCCAGCAGTAACGGGGGAGAGGGCTATGGCTACACCTTC. This encodes CASSNGGEGYGYTF.

This chain links TRBV4-3 with TRBJ2-3; no reliable D call. CDR1 is LGHNA, CDR2 YSLEER, per germline. V was clipped by 4 bases and J by 4 bases, with 15 bases between them. This CDR3 region has 15 residues. The CDR3 loop is CASSRRPTAADTQYF. The CDR3 DNA is TGCGCCAGCAGCCGCCGCCCAACCGCGGCAGATACGCAGTATTTT.

This clone was recorded only once. The chain joins TRBV19 to TRBJ1-6; D remains ambiguous. The CDR3 consists of 15 residues. Germline V gives CDR1 LNHDA, CDR2 SQIVND (reference sequence). V was shortened by 7 bases and J by 7 bases, with 17 bases between the two germline ends. The CDR3 spells CASTQHWSINSPLHF. DNA for the CDR3: TGTGCCAGTACTCAACATTGGTCGATAAATTCACCCCTCCACTTT. Complete variable domain (other parts from reference TRBV19 and TRBJ1-6): DGGITQSPKYLFRKEGQNVTLSCEQNLNHDAMYWYRQDPGQGLRLIYYSQIVNDFQKGDIAEGYSVSREKKESFPLTVTSAQKNPTAFYLCASTQHWSINSPLHFGNGTRLTVT.

The rearrangement links TRBV19 to TRBJ1-1; D ambiguous. Germline V gives CDR1 LNHDA, CDR2 SQIVND (reference sequence). V lost 6 bases, J lost 5 bases, and 16 bases lay in between. The CDR3 runs 14 residues. The CDR3 sequence: CASSLRRLGTEAFF. In nucleotides, the CDR3 is TGTGCCAGTAGCCTCCGAAGGTTAGGGACTGAAGCTTTCTTT.

J is TRBJ2-7 and V is TRBV2, with D possibly matching TRBD2 (6 bases). With 5 bases removed from V and 6 bases from J, the gap between germline ends came to 14 bases. The CDR3 totals 13 residues. CDR1 and CDR2 (germline): SNHLY, FYNNEI. The CDR3 loop is CASSILWGGEQYF. The CDR3 coding sequence is TGTGCCAGCAGTATTTTGTGGGGAGGCGAGCAGTACTTC.

The chain recombines TRBV30 with TRBJ2-7, with 8 bases lining up with TRBD2. Germline loops: CDR1 GTSNPN, CDR2 SVGIG (reference sequence). The CDR3 consists of 14 residues. The V and J ends lost 1 base and 6 bases, in that order; junction bases with no gene match: 8. The CDR3 DNA is TGTGCCTGGAGTGAGGGATTCGGGGGGGGCGAGCAGTACTTC. Protein product: CAWSEGFGGGEQYF.

The rearrangement joins TRBV7-8 to TRBJ1-2, with no clear D. Germline-derived CDR1 and CDR2 are SGHVS and FQNEAQ. The CDR3 contains 13 residues. V lost 1 base and J lost 6, with 9 bases in between. DNA of the CDR3: TGTGCCAGCAGCTTAGTCCGGGGAAATGGCTACACCTTC. This codes for CASSLVRGNGYTF.

The V and J genes are TRBV6-5 and TRBJ2-7; D is possibly TRBD1 or TRBD2 (5 bases each). The V gene's germline CDR1 is MNHEY and CDR2 SVGAGI. CDR3 length: 13 amino acids. The germline V and J ends were trimmed by 6 bases and 0 bases, with 9 bases remaining between them. CDR3 sequence (DNA): TGTGCCAGCAGCCGGGACCTCTCCTACGAGCAGTACTTC. Residues: CASSRDLSYEQYF.